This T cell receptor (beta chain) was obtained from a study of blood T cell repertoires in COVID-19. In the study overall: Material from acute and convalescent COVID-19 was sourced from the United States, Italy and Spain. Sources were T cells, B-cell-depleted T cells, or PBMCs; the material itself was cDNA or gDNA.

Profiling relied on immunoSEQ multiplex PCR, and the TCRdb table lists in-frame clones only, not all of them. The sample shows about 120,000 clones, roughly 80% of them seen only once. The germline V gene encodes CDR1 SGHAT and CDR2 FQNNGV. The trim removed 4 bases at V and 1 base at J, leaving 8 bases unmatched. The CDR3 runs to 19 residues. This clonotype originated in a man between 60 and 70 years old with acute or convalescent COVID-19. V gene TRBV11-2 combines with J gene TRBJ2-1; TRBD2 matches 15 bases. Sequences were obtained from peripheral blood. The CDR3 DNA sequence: TGTGCCAGCAGCTCTAGGGGACTAGCGGGAGGAAGTTCCTACAATGAGCAGTTCTTC. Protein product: CASSSRGLAGGSSYNEQFF. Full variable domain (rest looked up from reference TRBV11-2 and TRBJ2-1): EAGVAQSPRYKIIEKRQSVAFWCNPISGHATLYWYQQILGQGPKLLIQFQNNGVVDDSQLPKDRFSAERLKGVDSTLKIQPAKLEDSAVYLCASSSRGLAGGSSYNEQFFGPGTRLTVL.